This T cell receptor (beta chain) was found in a study of Ad26.COV2.S vaccination and SARS-CoV-2 variants. Treatment described: roughly 19 received Ad26.COV2.S at low or high dose, single or two shots; roughly five received placebo; per-sample allocation not given. Day 63 following the first vaccine or placebo injection was when the samples were taken. Boston hosted the donor, who was an adult aged 18-55 years. TCRdb's table, derived via immunoSEQ multiplex PCR, lists solely in-frame clones and lacks some. The table includes hundreds of thousands of clones, roughly 87% detected once. As to this clone: Antigen specificity is unknown.

Study-wide results and caveats: Estimates derived from TCR breadth and depth analyses may have underestimated total T cell responses. Vaccine recipients and placebo recipients showed similar non-spike TCR breadth. After vaccination, reports described spike-specific CD8+ and CD4+ T cell responses as showing substantial breadth.

Germline CDR1 reads SGHVS; CDR2 reads FQNEAQ. V was shortened by 4 bases and J by 5 bases, with 24 bases between the two germline ends. The CDR3 runs 18 residues. This TCR was recovered from a person aged 18-65 years who received the Ad26.COV2.S COVID-19 vaccine or a placebo. Here the sequenced sample was peripheral blood, taken in a trial of Ad26.COV2.S vaccine versus placebo. The chain couples TRBV7-8 to TRBJ1-5, with a possible D match to TRBD1 (5 bases). CDR3 amino acids: CASSSYIRQINGHQPQHF. The CDR3 DNA follows: TGTGCCAGCAGCTCATACATTAGACAGATCAACGGTCATCAGCCCCAGCATTTT.